This T cell receptor (beta chain) was captured by sequencing in a study of blood T cell repertoires in COVID-19. In the study overall: COVID-19 samples from acute and convalescent phases originated in the United States, Italy and Spain. From T cells, B-cell-depleted T cells, or PBMCs came the material, which was cDNA or gDNA.

In the study's own analysis: Scientists estimated how many nucleated cells there were by amplifying reference gene primers. Sequencing used immunoSEQ multiplex PCR; TCRdb keeps in-frame clones, though not all of them. Clone size and the V and J calls come from that table; the DNA yielded D and trimming. The data show about 400,000 clones, 70% to 90% seen once. The CDR3 is 13 amino acids. The V gene's germline CDR1 is MNHEY and CDR2 SMNVEV (reference sequence). Trimming shortened V by 2 bases and J by 2 bases, and 7 bases separated the two germline ends. With respect to this clone: The same CDR3 also results from other DNA sequences found in this sample.

Specimen: peripheral blood. The chain recombines TRBV27 with TRBJ2-7; weak D call: TRBD1 (6 bases). This sequence was found in a man in his forties with acute or convalescent COVID-19. The CDR3 here is CASSLQGPYEQYF. The CDR3 nucleotides are TGTGCCAGCAGTTTACAGGGGCCCTACGAGCAGTACTTC.